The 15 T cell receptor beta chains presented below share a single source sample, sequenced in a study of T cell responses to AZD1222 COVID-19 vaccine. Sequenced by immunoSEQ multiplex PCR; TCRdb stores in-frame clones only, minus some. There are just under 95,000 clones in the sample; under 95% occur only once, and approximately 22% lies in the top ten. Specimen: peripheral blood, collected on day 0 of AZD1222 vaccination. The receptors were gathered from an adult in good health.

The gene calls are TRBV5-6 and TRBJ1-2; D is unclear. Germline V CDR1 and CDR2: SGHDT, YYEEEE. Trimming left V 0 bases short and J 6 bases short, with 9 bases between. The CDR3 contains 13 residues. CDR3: CASSLVGKHGYTF. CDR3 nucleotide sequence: TGTGCCAGCAGCTTGGTGGGCAAACATGGCTACACCTTC.

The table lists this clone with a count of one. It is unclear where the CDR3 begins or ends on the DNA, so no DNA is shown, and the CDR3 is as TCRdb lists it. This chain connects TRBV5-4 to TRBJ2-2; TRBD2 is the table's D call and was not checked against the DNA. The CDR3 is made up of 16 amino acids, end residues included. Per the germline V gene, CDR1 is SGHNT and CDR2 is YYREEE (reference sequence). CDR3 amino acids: CASSLGGGRRAGELFF.

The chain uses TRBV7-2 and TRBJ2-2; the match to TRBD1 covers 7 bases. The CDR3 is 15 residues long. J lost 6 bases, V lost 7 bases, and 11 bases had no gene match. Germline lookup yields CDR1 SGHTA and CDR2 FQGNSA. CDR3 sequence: CASTSQGSLAGELFF. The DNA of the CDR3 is TGTGCCAGCACTTCACAGGGGTCCCTCGCCGGGGAGCTGTTTTTT.

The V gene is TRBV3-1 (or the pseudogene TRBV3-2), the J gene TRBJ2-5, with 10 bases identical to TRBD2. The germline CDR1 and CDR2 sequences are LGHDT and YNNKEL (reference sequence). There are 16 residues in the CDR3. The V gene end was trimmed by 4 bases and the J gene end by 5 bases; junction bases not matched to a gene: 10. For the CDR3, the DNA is TGTGCCAGCAGCCCTCGGGCTAGCGGGGGTGGGGAGACCCAGTACTTC. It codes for CASSPRASGGGETQYF.

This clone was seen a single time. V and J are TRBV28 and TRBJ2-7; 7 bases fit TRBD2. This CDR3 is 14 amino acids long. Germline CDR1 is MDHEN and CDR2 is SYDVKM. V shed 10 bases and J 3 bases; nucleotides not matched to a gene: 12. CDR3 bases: TGTGCCACCCTCCTGGCTAGCGGTGACTACGAGCAGTACTTC. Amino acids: CATLLASGDYEQYF.

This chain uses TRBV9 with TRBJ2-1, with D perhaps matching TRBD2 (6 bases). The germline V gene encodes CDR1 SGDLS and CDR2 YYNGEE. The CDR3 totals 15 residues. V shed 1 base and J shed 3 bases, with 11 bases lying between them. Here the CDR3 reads CASSVSYSGYNEQFF. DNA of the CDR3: TGTGCCAGCAGCGTATCGTATAGCGGCTACAATGAGCAGTTCTTC.

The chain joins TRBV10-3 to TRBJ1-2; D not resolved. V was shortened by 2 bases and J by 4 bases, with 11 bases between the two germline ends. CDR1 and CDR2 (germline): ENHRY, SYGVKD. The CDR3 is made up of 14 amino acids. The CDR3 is CAISEAAGSYGYTF. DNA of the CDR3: TGTGCCATCAGTGAGGCGGCAGGAAGCTATGGCTACACCTTC.

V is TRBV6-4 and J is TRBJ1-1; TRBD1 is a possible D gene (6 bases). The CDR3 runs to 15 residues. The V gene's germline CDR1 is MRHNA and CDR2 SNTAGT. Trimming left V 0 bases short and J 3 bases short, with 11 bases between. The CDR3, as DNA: TGTGCCAGCAGTGACTCGAGAGGGGGTGACACTGAAGCTTTCTTT. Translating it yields CASSDSRGGDTEAFF.

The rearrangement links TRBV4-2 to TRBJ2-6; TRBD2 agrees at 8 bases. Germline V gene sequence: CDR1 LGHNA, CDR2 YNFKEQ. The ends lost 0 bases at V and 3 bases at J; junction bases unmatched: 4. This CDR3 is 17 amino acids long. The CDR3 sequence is CASSQEGLVFGANVLTF. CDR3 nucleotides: TGTGCCAGCAGCCAAGAGGGACTAGTCTTTGGGGCCAACGTCCTGACTTTC.

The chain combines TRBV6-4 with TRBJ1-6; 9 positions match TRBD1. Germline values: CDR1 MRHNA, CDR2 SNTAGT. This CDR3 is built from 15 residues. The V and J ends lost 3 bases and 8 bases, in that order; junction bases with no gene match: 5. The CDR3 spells CASSDGTGRHSPLHF. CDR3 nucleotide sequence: TGTGCCAGCAGTGATGGGACAGGGCGTCATTCACCCCTCCACTTT.

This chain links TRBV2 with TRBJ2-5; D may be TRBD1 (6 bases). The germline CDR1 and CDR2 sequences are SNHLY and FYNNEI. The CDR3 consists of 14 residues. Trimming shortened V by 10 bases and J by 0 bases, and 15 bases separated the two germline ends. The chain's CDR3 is CATTVGGNQETQYF. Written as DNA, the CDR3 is TGTGCCACCACCGTAGGGGGTAACCAAGAGACCCAGTACTTC.

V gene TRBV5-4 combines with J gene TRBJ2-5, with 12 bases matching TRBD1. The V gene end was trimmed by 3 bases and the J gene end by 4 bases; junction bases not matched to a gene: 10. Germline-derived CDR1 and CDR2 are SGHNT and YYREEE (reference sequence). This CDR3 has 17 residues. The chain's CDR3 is CASSSKKGQGASETQYF. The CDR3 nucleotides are TGTGCCAGCAGCTCGAAGAAGGGACAGGGGGCTTCAGAGACCCAGTACTTC.

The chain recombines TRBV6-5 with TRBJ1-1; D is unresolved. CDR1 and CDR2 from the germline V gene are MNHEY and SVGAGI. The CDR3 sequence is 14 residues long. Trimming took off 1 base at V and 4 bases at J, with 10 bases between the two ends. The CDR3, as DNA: TGTGCCAGCAGTTACTTTCGAGCCGGCACTGAAGCTTTCTTT. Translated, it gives CASSYFRAGTEAFF.

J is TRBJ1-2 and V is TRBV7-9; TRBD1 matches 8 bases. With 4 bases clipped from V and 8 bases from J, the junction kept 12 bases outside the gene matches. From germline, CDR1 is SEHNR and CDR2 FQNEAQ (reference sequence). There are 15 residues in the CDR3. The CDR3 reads CASSSSRGRDQGYTF. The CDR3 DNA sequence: TGTGCCAGCAGCTCCTCCAGGGGGCGCGATCAAGGCTACACCTTC.

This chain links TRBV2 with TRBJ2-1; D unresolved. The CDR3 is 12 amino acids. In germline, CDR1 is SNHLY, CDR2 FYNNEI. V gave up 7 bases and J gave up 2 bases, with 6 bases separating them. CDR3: CASTLTYNEQFF. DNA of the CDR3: TGTGCCAGCACCCTTACCTACAATGAGCAGTTCTTC.